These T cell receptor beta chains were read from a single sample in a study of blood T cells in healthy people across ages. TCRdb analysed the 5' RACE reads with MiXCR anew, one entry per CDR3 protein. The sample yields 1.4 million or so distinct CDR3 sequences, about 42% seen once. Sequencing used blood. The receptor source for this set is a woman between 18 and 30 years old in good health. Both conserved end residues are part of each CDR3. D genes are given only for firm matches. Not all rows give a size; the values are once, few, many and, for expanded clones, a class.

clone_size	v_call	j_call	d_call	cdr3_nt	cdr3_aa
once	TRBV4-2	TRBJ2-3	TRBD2	TGTGCCGGCAGCCAAGAAGAAGGGGGGACTAGAGGAGGGTATTTT	CAGSQEEGGTRGGYF
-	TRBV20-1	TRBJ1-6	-	TGCAGTGCTAGAGATTGGGGGGAGGCGTATTCACCCCTCCACTTT	CSARDWGEAYSPLHF
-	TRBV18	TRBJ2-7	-	TGTGCCAGCTCACCCGGTTCGAGGGGAGGACCGGGTTCCTACGAGCAGTACTTC	CASSPGSRGGPGSYEQYF
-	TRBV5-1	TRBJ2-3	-	TGCGCCGGCAGCTTGGGGCCGACAGCTAGCACAGATACGCAGTATTTT	CAGSLGPTASTDTQYF
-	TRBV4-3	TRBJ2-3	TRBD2	TGCGCCAGCAGCCAAGAAGCTAGCGGGGGCCTTAGCACAGATACGCAGTATTTT	CASSQEASGGLSTDTQYF
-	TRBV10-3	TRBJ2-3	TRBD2	TGTGCCATCGGCGGGAGTGCAGATACGCAGTATTTT	CAIGGSADTQYF
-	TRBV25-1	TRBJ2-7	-	TGTGCCAGCAGACTGTCCTGCGAGCAGTACTTC	CASRLSCEQYF
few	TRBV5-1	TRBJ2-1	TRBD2	TGCGCCAGCAGCATTAGCGGGGGGCTGAATGAGCAGTTCTTC	CASSISGGLNEQFF
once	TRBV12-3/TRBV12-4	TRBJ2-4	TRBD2	TGTGCCAGCAGTTTCGCTGGGCGGCGGGGGGTCGGCGTAGCCAAAAACATTCAGTACTTC	CASSFAGRRGVGVAKNIQYF
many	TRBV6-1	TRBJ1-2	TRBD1	TGTGCCAGCAGTCTCGGACAGGTTTATGGCTACACCTTC	CASSLGQVYGYTF
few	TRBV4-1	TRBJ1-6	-	TGCGCCAGCACATTGGGGATTTGGGATTCACCCCTCCACTTT	CASTLGIWDSPLHF
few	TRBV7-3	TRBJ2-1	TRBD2	TGTGCCAGCAGCTCAGACAGCGGGAGGTACAGGGATGAGCAGTTCTTC	CASSSDSGRYRDEQFF
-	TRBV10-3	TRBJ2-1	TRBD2	TGTGCCATCAGCGGAACGGCGGCGGGGGTTGGCAATGAGCAGTTCTTC	CAISGTAAGVGNEQFF
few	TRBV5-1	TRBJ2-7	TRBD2	TGCGCCAGCAGCTCCTCGGGACTAGCAGCGTACGAGCAGTACTTC	CASSSSGLAAYEQYF
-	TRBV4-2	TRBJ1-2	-	TGTGCCAGCAGCCATGGGGCGGGGAACTATGGCTACACCTTC	CASSHGAGNYGYTF
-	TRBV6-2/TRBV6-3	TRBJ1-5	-	TGTGCCAGTCTCCCGAGAGACAGGTTCAATCAGCCCCAGCATTTT	CASLPRDRFNQPQHF
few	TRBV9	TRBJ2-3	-	TGTGCCAGCAGCGTAGGGGGTAGCCTGGCAGATACGCAGTATTTT	CASSVGGSLADTQYF
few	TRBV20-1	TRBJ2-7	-	TGCAGTGCCCCCTCCGGGACGAGAGATCATGAGCAGTACTTC	CSAPSGTRDHEQYF
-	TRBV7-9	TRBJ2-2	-	TGTGCCAGCAGCTTGGAGGACACCGGGGAGCTGTTTTTT	CASSLEDTGELFF
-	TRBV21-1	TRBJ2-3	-	TGTGCCAGCAGCGGCCTAGCGGGCCACACAGATACGCAGTATTTT	CASSGLAGHTDTQYF
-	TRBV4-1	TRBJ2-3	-	TGCGCCAGCAGCCAAGAGTCCCCCGTTCTGGAGCAGTATTTT	CASSQESPVLEQYF
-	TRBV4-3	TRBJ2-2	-	TGCGCCAGCAGCCAAGACCGTTTACTGGTACTTAGCACCGGGGAGCTGTTTTTT	CASSQDRLLVLSTGELFF
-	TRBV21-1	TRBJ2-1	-	TGTGCCAGCAGGGCGGGGAGTGCTGATGAGCAGTTCTTC	CASRAGSADEQFF
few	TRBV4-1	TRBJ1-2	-	TGCGCCAGCAGCCAAGATACGGGCAGGGCTATAGACTACACCTTC	CASSQDTGRAIDYTF
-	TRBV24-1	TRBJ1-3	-	TGTGCCACCAGTGATAGCAGGGAATCCGGAAACACCATATATTTT	CATSDSRESGNTIYF
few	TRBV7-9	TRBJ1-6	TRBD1	TGTGCCAGCAGACTCACAGGGGCGGATTCACCCCTCCACTTT	CASRLTGADSPLHF
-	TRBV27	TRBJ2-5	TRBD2	TGTGCCAGCAGCCCGGGACTATCAGCCTACAATGAGCAGTACTTC	CASSPGLSAYNEQYF
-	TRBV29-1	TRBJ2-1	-	TGCAGCGTTGAACGGAAGCTTGCATACAATGAGCAGTTCTTC	CSVERKLAYNEQFF
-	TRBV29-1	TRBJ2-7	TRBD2	TGCAGCGTTGACGGTGCGGGGGGGCGGAATGAGCAGTACTTC	CSVDGAGGRNEQYF
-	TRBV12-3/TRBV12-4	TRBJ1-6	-	TGTGCCAGCTGCAGGTCGTCACCCCTCCACTTT	CASCRSSPLHF
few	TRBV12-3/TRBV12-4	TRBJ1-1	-	TGTGCCAGCAGTTTAGGGCCAGAGCGGTGGGCTTTCTTT	CASSLGPERWAFF
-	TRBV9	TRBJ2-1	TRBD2	TGTGCCAGCAGCGTAGCATCGAATAGCGGGGGTCAGGAGCAGTTCTTC	CASSVASNSGGQEQFF
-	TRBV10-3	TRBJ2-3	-	TGTGCCATCAGTACCCTTGCAGATACGCAGTATTTT	CAISTLADTQYF
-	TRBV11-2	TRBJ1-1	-	TGTGCCAGCCGAAGGGCAGGAGGAATTGAAGCTTTCTTT	CASRRAGGIEAFF
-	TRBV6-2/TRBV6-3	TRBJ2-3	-	TGTGCCAGCAGTTACGTCGGTAGCGACCCAACAGATACGCAGTATTTT	CASSYVGSDPTDTQYF
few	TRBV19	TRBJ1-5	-	TGTGCCAGTAGTATAGGGCTTCAGCCCCAGCATTTT	CASSIGLQPQHF
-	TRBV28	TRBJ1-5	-	TGTGCCAGCAGCGATCTCCAGGGATCTCAGCCCCAGCATTTT	CASSDLQGSQPQHF
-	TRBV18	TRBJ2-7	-	TGTGCCAGCTCACGAACTTCCCGCTCCTACGAGCAGTACTTC	CASSRTSRSYEQYF
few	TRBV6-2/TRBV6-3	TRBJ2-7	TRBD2	TGTGCCAGCAGTTACTCAACGAGCGGGGGGCGTTACGAGCAGTACTTC	CASSYSTSGGRYEQYF
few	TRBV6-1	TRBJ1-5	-	TGTGCCAGCAGTGATAATTTGTCCCTCCGCAGGCCCCAGCATTTT	CASSDNLSLRRPQHF
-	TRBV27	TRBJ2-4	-	TGTGCCAGCAGTTTATCGCCCAGGGCCCAAAACATTCAGTACTTC	CASSLSPRAQNIQYF